This TCR beta chain originates from a study of blood T cell repertoires in COVID-19. Assay used: immunoSEQ multiplex PCR; TCRdb lists only in-frame clones, some missing. The profile shows roughly 200,000 clones, 80% to 90% of them singletons. The sample was peripheral blood. The clonotype was recovered from a woman of 80 years or more with COVID-19, enrolled during active disease.

CDR3 DNA: TGTGCCAGTAGTATAGTCCTCCAAAAAGGGACAGGGGGGTTAAACACTGAAGCTTTCTTT. The encoded protein is CASSIVLQKGTGGLNTEAFF. The chain uses TRBV19 and TRBJ1-1, with 11 positions matching TRBD1. The germline V gene encodes CDR1 LNHDA and CDR2 SQIVND (reference sequence). The CDR3 is 20 amino acids. V dropped 1 base and J dropped 2; count of bases not matched to a gene: 15.